These T cell receptor beta chains were read from a single sample in a study of PD-L1 blockade in urothelial cancer. Profiled with immunoSEQ multiplex PCR; TCRdb holds only in-frame clones, not every one. This repertoire shows approximately 40,000 clones, roughly 90% found once; its top ten account for roughly 24%. The source was PBMCs, collected around atezolizumab (anti-PD-L1) treatment. Receptor source: a man aged 60 to 75 with urothelial cancer. The CDR3 runs from the conserved cysteine through the conserved F or W. A D gene is named only where the DNA matches it firmly. A clone size is listed for some rows: how often the clone was seen (once, few, many), or a class if it is expanded.

CDR3,DNA,size,V,D,J
CATSTNPGLAGGKVGELFF,TGTGCCACCAGCACAAACCCGGGACTAGCGGGGGGGAAGGTCGGGGAGCTGTTTTTT,-,TRBV15,TRBD2,TRBJ2-2
CASSTSGEPYNEQFF,TGTGCCAGCAGCACTAGCGGGGAACCCTACAATGAGCAGTTCTTC,-,TRBV6-4,TRBD2,TRBJ2-1
CAAPTGANTGELFF,TGTGCCGCTCCCACCGGAGCGAACACCGGGGAGCTGTTTTTT,-,TRBV30,-,TRBJ2-2
CASRYRDSAKNTEAFF,TGTGCCAGTAGGTACCGGGACAGCGCTAAAAACACTGAAGCTTTCTTT,-,TRBV14,TRBD1,TRBJ1-1
CASSSSDRGPEFF,TGTGCCAGCAGCTCCTCCGACAGGGGGCCGGAGTTCTTC,-,TRBV7-9,TRBD1,TRBJ2-1
CASSQRTGTSQETQYF,TGTGCCAGCAGCCAGAGGACAGGGACATCCCAAGAGACCCAGTACTTC,-,TRBV14,TRBD1,TRBJ2-5
CASSSLSRDSKYNEQFF,TGTGCCAGCAGCTCCCTTAGTCGGGACTCAAAATACAATGAGCAGTTCTTC,-,TRBV7-9,-,TRBJ2-1
CASSPRPGSNEQFF,TGTGCCAGCAGCCCGAGGCCAGGGTCCAATGAGCAGTTCTTC,-,TRBV5-6,-,TRBJ2-1
CASSQDPAGQLNEKLFF,TGCGCCAGCAGCCAAGATCCCGCGGGACAGCTTAATGAAAAACTGTTTTTT,-,TRBV4-1,TRBD1,TRBJ1-4
CASSSLTSGRAYNEQFF,TGTGCCAGCAGCTCTCTAACTAGCGGGAGGGCCTACAATGAGCAGTTCTTC,-,TRBV11-2,TRBD2,TRBJ2-1
CASSLVSRTGELFF,TGTGCCAGCAGCTTGGTTAGCCGCACCGGGGAGCTGTTTTTT,-,TRBV5-5,-,TRBJ2-2
CAWSVRAGGTDTQYF,TGTGCCTGGAGTGTACGGGCAGGGGGGACAGATACGCAGTATTTT,-,TRBV30,-,TRBJ2-3
CASSVSGTGVGGANVLTF,TGCGCCAGCAGCGTCTCCGGGACAGGGGTCGGGGGGGCCAACGTCCTGACTTTC,-,TRBV5-1,TRBD1,TRBJ2-6
CASSLRGSTNYGYTF,TGTGCCAGCAGCTTAAGAGGGTCCACTAACTATGGCTACACCTTC,few,TRBV7-2,-,TRBJ1-2
CASSPRPGQGFGELFF,TGTGCCAGCAGCCCGAGACCGGGACAGGGGTTCGGGGAGCTGTTTTTT,-,TRBV11-3,TRBD1,TRBJ2-2
CASSNPGLAGVDIQYF,TGTGCCAGCAGCAACCCGGGACTAGCGGGTGTAGACATTCAGTACTTC,-,TRBV11-2,TRBD2,TRBJ2-4
CAIRDFGAGGNTGELFF,TGTGCCATCAGGGACTTCGGAGCGGGGGGGAACACCGGGGAGCTGTTTTTT,-,TRBV10-3,TRBD2,TRBJ2-2
CASSFSRTAGELFF,TGTGCTAGCAGCTTTTCCCGGACAGCCGGGGAGCTGTTTTTT,-,TRBV7-7,-,TRBJ2-2
CASSPLAPPKNTIYF,TGTGCCAGCTCACCACTCGCCCCTCCTAAGAACACCATATATTTT,-,TRBV18,-,TRBJ1-3
CASRTQGNTEAFF,TGTGCCAGCAGAACACAGGGGAACACTGAAGCTTTCTTT,-,TRBV6-4,-,TRBJ1-1
CAWSRPTSGARDTQYF,TGTGCCTGGAGTCGACCGACTAGCGGGGCCAGAGATACGCAGTATTTT,few,TRBV30,TRBD2,TRBJ2-3
CASSQGQGGYGYTF,TGTGCCAGCAGCCAAGGACAGGGCGGCTATGGCTACACCTTC,-,TRBV11-2,TRBD1,TRBJ1-2
CASSQSCRVKFYEQYF,TGCGCCAGCAGTCAATCCTGCAGGGTAAAATTTTACGAGCAGTACTTC,-,TRBV23-1,-,TRBJ2-7
CASSQEAGSGNTIYF,TGTGCCAGCAGCCAAGAAGCGGGGTCGGGAAACACCATATATTTT,few,TRBV4-2,-,TRBJ1-3
CASSPGTQSNQPQHF,TGCGCCAGCAGCCCCGGGACACAAAGCAATCAGCCCCAGCATTTT,-,TRBV5-1,-,TRBJ1-5
CAWSVTGDTEAFF,TGTGCCTGGAGTGTCACAGGGGACACTGAAGCTTTCTTT,-,TRBV30,TRBD1,TRBJ1-1
CASSKAISGGVDTQYF,TGTGCCAGCAGTAAGGCTATAAGCGGGGGTGTGGATACGCAGTATTTT,-,TRBV27,TRBD2,TRBJ2-3
CASSQDRAGIAKNIQYF,TGTGCCAGCAGCCAAGATCGGGCAGGGATAGCCAAAAACATTCAGTACTTC,-,TRBV4-2,-,TRBJ2-4
CASSVGHMNTEAFF,TGTGCCAGCAGCGTGGGACATATGAACACTGAAGCTTTCTTT,-,TRBV9,-,TRBJ1-1
CASSTSKGTGYNEQFF,TGCGCCAGCAGCACGAGCAAGGGGACAGGCTACAATGAGCAGTTCTTC,-,TRBV4-1,TRBD1,TRBJ2-1
CASSWDRVTNQPQHF,TGTGCCAGCAGCTGGGACAGGGTGACCAATCAGCCCCAGCATTTT,-,TRBV5-8,TRBD1,TRBJ1-5
CASSLAGSYGYTF,TGTGCCAGCAGCTTAGCGGGGAGCTATGGCTACACCTTC,-,TRBV7-8,-,TRBJ1-2
CASSLGQGGLVQFF,TGCGCCAGCAGCTTGGGGCAGGGTGGATTGGTGCAGTTCTTC,-,TRBV5-1,-,TRBJ2-1
CASSFGTGGNGYTF,TGTGCCAGCAGCTTCGGGACAGGGGGAAATGGCTACACCTTC,-,TRBV7-2,TRBD1,TRBJ1-2
CASRNRITYNTEAFF,TGTGCCAGTAGGAACAGAATTACATATAACACTGAAGCTTTCTTT,-,TRBV19,-,TRBJ1-1
CASQGGGETQYF,TGTGCCAGTCAGGGGGGAGGAGAGACCCAGTACTTC,-,TRBV2,-,TRBJ2-5
CASSEGSPADTQYF,TGTGCCAGCAGTGAGGGCAGTCCTGCGGATACGCAGTATTTT,-,TRBV6-1,-,TRBJ2-3
CASSMGFAGPAYEQYF,TGTGCCAGTAGTATGGGGTTTGCGGGACCCGCCTACGAGCAGTACTTC,-,TRBV19,-,TRBJ2-7
CASSRSGGYEQYF,TGTGCCAGCAGTCGGTCCGGGGGGTACGAGCAGTACTTC,-,TRBV6-6,TRBD2,TRBJ2-7
CASSLDRANSPLHF,TGCGCCAGCAGCTTAGACAGGGCAAATTCACCCCTCCACTTT,-,TRBV4-1,TRBD1,TRBJ1-6
CASSKGQGAYEQYF,TGCGCCAGCAGCAAAGGACAGGGGGCGTACGAGCAGTACTTC,-,TRBV5-1,TRBD1,TRBJ2-7
CASTPDTAGRGYTF,TGTGCCAGCACTCCGGACACCGCTGGCCGAGGCTACACCTTC,-,TRBV28,-,TRBJ1-2
CASVKGGSYNEQFF,TGTGCCAGCGTAAAAGGGGGCTCCTACAATGAGCAGTTCTTC,few,TRBV2,-,TRBJ2-1
CASSLNTNTEAFF,TGTGCCAGCAGCTTAAATACAAACACTGAAGCTTTCTTT,-,TRBV7-9,-,TRBJ1-1